This TCR beta chain was profiled in a study of T-cell reconstitution after alpha-beta-depleted transplantation in children (dated by TCRdb to 2015 to 2016). Some background on the complete study: The study quantitatively tracked T-cell immune reconstitution after TCRalphabeta/CD19-depleted allogeneic hematopoietic cell transplantation in children using TCR repertoire profiling.

Including cysteine and phenylalanine, the CDR3 has 15 amino acids. Here the CDR3 DNA is all that survives: 45 bases in frame from base 1. The germline V gene (reference sequence) supplies CDR1 DFQATT and CDR2 SNEGSKA. V ends up 4 bases short and J 0 bases short, with an unmatched junction base count of 6. Libraries were built with PCR. The instrument was an Illumina HiSeq 2500. To normalize quantification of the TCRbeta repertoire, the TCR libraries were built with molecular barcoding that relied on unique molecular identifiers. The public reads were reanalyzed by TCRdb: fastp trimming at Q25, MiXCR alignment, in-frame beta chains only. One record per CDR3 amino acid sequence lists the most common genes and DNA. This sample is represented by about a million distinct CDR3 sequences; about 29% of them were singletons. The top ten clonotypes cover approximately 30% of the sample. Notes on this clonotype: No antigen is known for it. Per-base quality was not reported, and no clone a single base away is much larger than it.

On the study overall, not on this receptor specifically: Hyperexpanded clone frequencies declined over subsequent months; after one year, T-cell counts and TCRbeta diversity were mostly attributed to newly produced T cells. In some patients, the high TCRbeta diversity seen at day 60 was put down to recipient T cells and intrathymic progenitors that had survived conditioning. About two months after transplant, the apparently early recovery of alphabetaT-cell counts reportedly depended on just several hundred clones that had expanded rapidly and came from non-depleted graft cells.

The sample's treatment or condition, from its label and the paper: allogeneic hematopoietic cell transplantation with graft depleted of TCRalphabeta T cells and CD19 B cells. Transplant recipients were children who received TCRalphabeta/CD19-depleted allogeneic hematopoietic cell grafts. The clonotype was recovered from a boy in the first two years of life who had a stem cell transplant for SCID, so the T cells may come from the graft donor. The chain links TRBV20-1 with TRBJ2-5; TRBD2 fits 9 bases in the junction. Sequenced here: PBMCs, mostly from graft donor cells, sampled 360 days after TCRalphabeta/CD19-depleted stem cell transplant. The CDR3 corresponds to CSATAGGSDQETQYF. The DNA is TGCAGTGCTACGGCGGGAGGGTCTGACCAAGAGACCCAGTACTTC.